The 8 T cell receptor beta chains presented below share a single source sample, sequenced in a study of OX40 agonist ivuxolimab in advanced cancers. The protocol used for the library was the immunoSEQ multiplex PCR assay. The immuneACCESS repertoire file appears here via TCRdb, limited to in-frame rearrangements. These files lack a portion of the clones; in checked studies, under half of the deficit traces to unresolved V genes, and the cause of the others is not known. For this sample there are tens of thousands of clones; around four fifths appear just once. Roughly 5% of the sample comes from the top ten. This specimen was CD4+ or CD8+ T cells sorted from blood, taken in a trial of the OX40 agonist ivuxolimab. The receptors stem from an adult with an advanced solid tumor such as melanoma, head and neck, liver or kidney cancer.

This chain joins TRBV30 and TRBJ1-1, with TRBD1 matching 7 bases. Germline-derived CDR1 and CDR2 are GTSNPN and SVGIG (reference sequence). V gave up 3 bases and J gave up 1 base; unmatched junction bases: 5. This CDR3 is 14 amino acids long. Written as DNA, the CDR3 is TGTGCCTGGAGACCTCAGGGGGGGAACACTGAAGCTTTCTTT. It yields the protein CAWRPQGGNTEAFF.

The V call is TRBV10-1, the J call TRBJ2-1; a possible D gene is TRBD2 (6 bases). Trimming removed 2 bases from V and 8 bases from J, with 13 bases in between. The CDR3 consists of 14 residues. Per the germline V gene, CDR1 is WNHNN and CDR2 is SYGVQD (reference sequence). The CDR3 protein is CASSEGGPGHEQFF. In DNA form, the CDR3 reads TGCGCCAGCAGTGAGGGAGGGCCGGGTCATGAGCAGTTCTTC.

This clone was detected a few times. The chain joins TRBV6-1 to TRBJ2-3; 11 nucleotides align to TRBD1. The CDR3 consists of 16 residues. The trim removed 4 bases at V and 3 bases at J, leaving 6 bases unmatched. Germline CDR1 and CDR2: MNHNS and SASEGT. The CDR3: CASSGGTGGRTDTQYF. CDR3 bases: TGTGCCAGCAGTGGGGGGACAGGGGGAAGGACAGATACGCAGTATTTT.

This clone was picked up a small number of times. The chain joins TRBV2 to TRBJ1-5; TRBD1 matches at 7 bases. The germline gives CDR1 SNHLY, CDR2 FYNNEI. This CDR3 has 14 amino acids. The V segment lost 3 bases and the J segment 2 bases; nucleotides outside the gene matches: 1. CDR3 coding DNA: TGTGCCAGCAGTGAGACAGGGCGCAATCAGCCCCAGCATTTT. Translated: CASSETGRNQPQHF.

The genes are TRBV11-2 and TRBJ1-1, with D perhaps TRBD1 (6 bases). The germline gives CDR1 SGHAT, CDR2 FQNNGV. The CDR3 sequence is 14 residues long. The V end lost 3 bases, the J end lost 2 bases, and 10 bases lay between the germline ends. The CDR3 loop is CASSFWGRNTEAFF. CDR3 in DNA: TGTGCCAGCAGCTTCTGGGGGCGAAACACTGAAGCTTTCTTT.

The chain couples TRBV5-5 to TRBJ2-7, with a weak D call TRBD1 (6 bases). Germline V gene data show CDR1 as SGHKS and CDR2 as YYEKEE (reference sequence). The CDR3 sequence is 13 residues long. V dropped 4 bases and J dropped 3 bases, with 11 bases sitting between them. The CDR3 region has the DNA TGTGCCAGCAGCGTTACAGGGATCTACGAGCAGTACTTC. Protein product: CASSVTGIYEQYF. Full variable domain (outside the CDR3, taken from reference TRBV5-5 and TRBJ2-7): DAGVTQSPTHLIKTRGQQVTLRCSPISGHKSVSWYQQVLGQGPQFIFQYYEKEERGRGNFPDRFSARQFPNYSSELNVNALLLGDSALYLCASSVTGIYEQYFGPGTRLTVT.

V is TRBV14 and J is TRBJ1-2; TRBD1 agrees at 7 bases. J was trimmed by 6 bases and V by 0 bases; bases with no gene match: 4. Germline V lookup: CDR1 SGHDN, CDR2 FVKESK. The CDR3 loop spans 14 amino acids. The CDR3 nucleotides are TGTGCCAGCAGCCAAGATTCGACAGGGAATGGCTACACCTTC. Translation: CASSQDSTGNGYTF. Full variable domain (outside the CDR3, taken from reference TRBV14 and TRBJ1-2): EAGVTQFPSHSVIEKGQTVTLRCDPISGHDNLYWYRRVMGKEIKFLLHFVKESKQDESGMPNNRFLAERTGGTYSTLKVQPAELEDSGVYFCASSQDSTGNGYTFGSGTRLTVV.

V gene TRBV5-4 combines with J gene TRBJ2-7; D is uncertain. Germline CDR1 SGHNT, CDR2 YYREEE (reference sequence). The ends were cut back, 3 bases at V and 5 bases at J, with 9 bases in the middle. This CDR3 spans 12 amino acids. In DNA form, the CDR3 reads TGTGCCAGCAGCTACTTGTACCACGAGCAGTACTTC. Its translation is CASSYLYHEQYF.